This T cell receptor beta chain was obtained from a study of T cell responses to AZD1222 COVID-19 vaccine. Study conclusions and caveats: Just a handful of AZD1222 recipients were seropositive at baseline.

For this clone: The antigen is undetermined.

TCRdb keeps only in-frame clones here, not all; method: immunoSEQ multiplex PCR. The data show about 150,000 clones, 86% seen once. The CDR3 contains 15 residues. From germline, CDR1 is LNHDA and CDR2 SQIVND (reference sequence). V dropped 6 bases and J dropped 7 bases, with 18 bases sitting between them. Sample: peripheral blood, taken on day 0 of MenACWY control vaccination. This receptor was identified in an adult in good health. This chain joins TRBV19 and TRBJ1-4; D not resolved. This CDR3 reads CASRPTGGFSEKLFF. The CDR3 DNA reads TGTGCCAGTAGGCCGACGGGCGGCTTCAGTGAAAAACTGTTTTTT.